A single sample is the source of the 12 T cell receptor beta chains below, sequenced in a study of blood T cell repertoires in COVID-19. Assay: immunoSEQ multiplex PCR; the TCRdb copy retains only in-frame clones and omits some. The top ten hold 38% of the sample, which has approximately 100,000 clones, 85% seen once. Input material: peripheral blood. The receptors originated from an older man with acute or convalescent COVID-19.

This clone was picked up one time. The gene calls are TRBV5-8 and TRBJ2-3, with 8 nucleotides matching TRBD1. Germline CDR1 is SGHTS and CDR2 is YDEGEE. CDR3 length: 11 amino acids. CDR3 in DNA: TGTGTGGCCAGGGGGCAAAATACGCAGTATTTT. Its translation is CVARGQNTQYF.

This chain links TRBV19 with TRBJ1-2; D not resolved. There are 14 residues in the CDR3. The germline V gene encodes CDR1 LNHDA and CDR2 SQIVND (reference sequence). Between the trimmed V and J ends, which lost 2 bases and 8 bases, there was a span of 15 bases. CDR3 nucleotides: TGTGCCAGTAGTATACAACCCACAGTCTGGGGCTACACCTTC. Translating gives CASSIQPTVWGYTF.

The J gene is TRBJ1-2, the V gene TRBV28; D is perhaps TRBD1 (6 bases). The length of the CDR3 is 15 residues. Trimming pared 7 bases from V and 5 bases from J, leaving 20 bases between. The germline V gene encodes CDR1 MDHEN and CDR2 SYDVKM. The CDR3 DNA follows: TGTGCCAGCAAAACTCCTTCCGGGACAACTTATGGCTACACCTTC. Its protein is CASKTPSGTTYGYTF.

The chain carries TRBV6-5 and TRBJ1-3; 10 nucleotides match TRBD1. J was trimmed by 4 bases and V by 6 bases; bases with no gene match: 3. The CDR3 extends over 14 amino acids. Germline values: CDR1 MNHEY, CDR2 SVGAGI. The CDR3 DNA follows: TGTGCCAGCAGGGGACAGGGGATCGGAAACACCATATATTTT. Encoded protein: CASRGQGIGNTIYF.

The gene calls are TRBV7-8 and TRBJ1-5; tentative D call: TRBD1 (6 bases). The germline V gene has CDR1 SGHVS and CDR2 FQNEAQ. V was cut by 5 bases and J by 6 bases, with 14 bases left in between. The CDR3 runs 14 residues. The CDR3 loop is CASSKTGSAQPQHF. Written as DNA, the CDR3 is TGTGCCAGCAGCAAAACAGGGAGCGCTCAGCCCCAGCATTTT.

V is TRBV30 and J is TRBJ2-7; 10 bases agree with TRBD2. V shed 2 bases and J 0 bases; nucleotides not matched to a gene: 10. The CDR3 is 17 residues long. Germline CDR1 and CDR2: GTSNPN and SVGIG (reference sequence). CDR3 sequence reads: CAWSRGSGRESSYEQYF. The CDR3 DNA follows: TGTGCCTGGAGTAGGGGAAGCGGGAGGGAGAGCTCCTACGAGCAGTACTTC.

The chain carries TRBV27 and TRBJ2-7, with a tentative D call TRBD1 (6 bases). Looked up from germline, CDR1 is MNHEY and CDR2 is SMNVEV (reference sequence). CDR3 length: 15 amino acids. V was clipped by 7 bases and J by 0 bases, with 16 bases between them. CDR3 sequence: CASTPSGTHSYEQYF. The CDR3 nucleotides are TGTGCCAGCACCCCCTCAGGGACACACTCCTACGAGCAGTACTTC.

The chain employs TRBV7-9 and TRBJ2-5; 7 bases line up with TRBD1. V trimming: 6 bases; J trimming: 1 base; junction bases outside the gene matches: 8. Germline V lookup: CDR1 SEHNR, CDR2 FQNEAQ (reference sequence). This CDR3 comprises 15 residues. The CDR3 nucleotides are TGTGCCAGCAGTTTCGACAGGGCGATCCAAGAGACCCAGTACTTC. It specifies CASSFDRAIQETQYF.

The chain links TRBV5-1 to TRBJ2-4, with D perhaps matching TRBD2 (6 bases). The CDR3 covers 15 residues. The V end lost 0 bases, the J end lost 0 bases, and 7 bases lay between the germline ends. CDR1 is SGHRS, CDR2 YFSETQ, per germline. Here the CDR3 DNA reads TGCGCCAGCAGCTTGGTAGCGGAAGCCAAAAACATTCAGTACTTC. Translating gives CASSLVAEAKNIQYF.

The V call is TRBV5-1, the J call TRBJ2-2; unclear D gene. Germline values: CDR1 SGHRS, CDR2 YFSETQ. This CDR3 region has 12 residues. V lost 4 bases and J lost 7, with 8 bases in between. Here the CDR3 reads CASSLGYGELFF. The CDR3 region has the DNA TGCGCCAGCAGCCTCGGGTACGGGGAGCTGTTTTTT.

This clone has only a few counts. The chain links TRBV2 to TRBJ2-7, with 9 bases identical to TRBD2. CDR1 and CDR2 from the germline V gene are SNHLY and FYNNEI. There are 16 residues in the CDR3. The V segment lost 6 bases and the J segment 0 bases; nucleotides outside the gene matches: 9. CDR3 amino acids: CASRGGRSGSSYEQYF. CDR3 coding DNA: TGTGCCAGCAGGGGGGGCCGTAGCGGGAGCTCCTACGAGCAGTACTTC.

This clone came up many times. The chain joins TRBV7-9 to TRBJ2-7; TRBD2 matches 14 bases. Germline V CDR1 and CDR2: SEHNR, FQNEAQ (reference sequence). The CDR3 runs to 15 residues. V shed 9 bases, J shed 0 bases, and the junction held 4 bases outside the gene matches. Here the CDR3 reads CASFGTSGSSYEQYF. The CDR3 DNA reads as TGTGCCAGTTTCGGGACTAGCGGGAGCTCCTACGAGCAGTACTTC.